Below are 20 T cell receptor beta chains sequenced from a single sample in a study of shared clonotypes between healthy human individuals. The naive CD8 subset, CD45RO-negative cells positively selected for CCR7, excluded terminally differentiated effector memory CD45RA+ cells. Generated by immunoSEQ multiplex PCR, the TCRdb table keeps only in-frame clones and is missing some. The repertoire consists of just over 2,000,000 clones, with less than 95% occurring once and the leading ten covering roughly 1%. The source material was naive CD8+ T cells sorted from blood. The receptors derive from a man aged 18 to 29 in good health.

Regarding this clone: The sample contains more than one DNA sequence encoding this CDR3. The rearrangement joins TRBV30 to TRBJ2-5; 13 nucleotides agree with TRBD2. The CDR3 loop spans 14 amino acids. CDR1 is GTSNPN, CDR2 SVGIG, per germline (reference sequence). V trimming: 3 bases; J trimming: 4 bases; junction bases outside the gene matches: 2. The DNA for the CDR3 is TGTGCCTGGAGGGGACTAGCGGGGTCAGAGACCCAGTACTTC. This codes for CAWRGLAGSETQYF.

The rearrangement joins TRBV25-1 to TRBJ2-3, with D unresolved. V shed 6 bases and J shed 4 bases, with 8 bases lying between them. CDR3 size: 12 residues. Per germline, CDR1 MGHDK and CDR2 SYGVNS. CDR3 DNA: TGTGCCAGCAGCTTACTATCAGATACGCAGTATTTT. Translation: CASSLLSDTQYF.

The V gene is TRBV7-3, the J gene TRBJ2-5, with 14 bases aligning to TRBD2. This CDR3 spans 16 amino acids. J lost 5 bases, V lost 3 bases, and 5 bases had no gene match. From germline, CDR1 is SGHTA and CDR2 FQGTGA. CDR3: CASSLGLAGVTETQYF. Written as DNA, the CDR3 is TGTGCCAGCAGCTTGGGACTAGCGGGGGTCACGGAGACCCAGTACTTC.

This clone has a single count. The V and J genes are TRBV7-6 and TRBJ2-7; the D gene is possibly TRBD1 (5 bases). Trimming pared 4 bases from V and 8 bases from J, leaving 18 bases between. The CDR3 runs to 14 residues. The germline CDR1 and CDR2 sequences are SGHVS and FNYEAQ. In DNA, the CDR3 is TGTGCCAGCAGCTCAACAGGACCCTACGAGCAGCAGTACTTC. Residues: CASSSTGPYEQQYF.

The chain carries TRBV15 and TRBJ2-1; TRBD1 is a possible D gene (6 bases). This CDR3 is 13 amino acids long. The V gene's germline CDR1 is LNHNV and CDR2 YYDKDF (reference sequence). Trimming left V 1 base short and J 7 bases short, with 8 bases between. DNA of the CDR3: TGTGCCACCAGCAGAGTTCAGGGGAATGAGCAGTTCTTC. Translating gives CATSRVQGNEQFF.

The CDR3 spells CASSPDPDTQYF. The CDR3 nucleotides are TGTGCCAGCAGTCCGGATCCGGATACGCAGTATTTT. This rearrangement joins TRBV9 to TRBJ2-3, with unresolved D. This CDR3 has 12 residues. The germline CDR1 and CDR2 sequences are SGDLS and YYNGEE. The V gene lost 5 bases and the J gene lost 6 bases, with 10 bases spanning the gap.

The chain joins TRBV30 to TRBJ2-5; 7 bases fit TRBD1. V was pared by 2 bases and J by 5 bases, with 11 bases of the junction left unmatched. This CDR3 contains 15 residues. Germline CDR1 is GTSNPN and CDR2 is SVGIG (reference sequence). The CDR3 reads CAWSMYTGEWETQYF. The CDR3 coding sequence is TGTGCCTGGAGTATGTATACAGGGGAATGGGAGACCCAGTACTTC.

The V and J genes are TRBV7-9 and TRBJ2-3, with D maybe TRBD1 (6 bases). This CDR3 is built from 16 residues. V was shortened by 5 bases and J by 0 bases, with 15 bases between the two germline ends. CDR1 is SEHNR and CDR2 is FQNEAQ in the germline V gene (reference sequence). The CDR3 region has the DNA TGTGCCAGCAGCGCTTGGACAGCACCTAGCACAGATACGCAGTATTTT. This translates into CASSAWTAPSTDTQYF.

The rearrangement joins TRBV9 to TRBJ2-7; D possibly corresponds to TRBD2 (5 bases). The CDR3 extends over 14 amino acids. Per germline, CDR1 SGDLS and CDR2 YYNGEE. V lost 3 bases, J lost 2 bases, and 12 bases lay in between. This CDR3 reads CASSGGGKPYEQYF. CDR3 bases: TGTGCCAGCAGCGGAGGAGGCAAACCCTACGAGCAGTACTTC.

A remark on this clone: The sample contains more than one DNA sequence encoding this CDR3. CDR3 sequence: CASSLGPTDTQYF. As DNA, the CDR3 is TGTGCCAGCAGCTTAGGACCCACAGATACGCAGTATTTT. V is TRBV13 and J is TRBJ2-3; D is unclear. V lost 0 bases and J lost 2, with 3 bases in between. This CDR3 is 13 amino acids long. The V gene's germline CDR1 is PRHDT and CDR2 FYEKMQ (reference sequence).

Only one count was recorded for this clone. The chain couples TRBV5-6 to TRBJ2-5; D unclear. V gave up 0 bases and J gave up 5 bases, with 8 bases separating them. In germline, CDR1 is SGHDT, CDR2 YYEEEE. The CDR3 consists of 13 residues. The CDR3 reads CASSLVHLETQYF. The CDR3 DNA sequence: TGTGCCAGCAGCTTGGTCCATCTGGAGACCCAGTACTTC.

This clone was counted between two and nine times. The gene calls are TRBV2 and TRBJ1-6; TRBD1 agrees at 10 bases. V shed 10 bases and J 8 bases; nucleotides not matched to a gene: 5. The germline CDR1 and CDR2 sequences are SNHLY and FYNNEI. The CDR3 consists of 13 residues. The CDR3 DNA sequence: TGTGCCATCATAGGACAGGGGGATTCACCCCTCCACTTT. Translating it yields CAIIGQGDSPLHF.

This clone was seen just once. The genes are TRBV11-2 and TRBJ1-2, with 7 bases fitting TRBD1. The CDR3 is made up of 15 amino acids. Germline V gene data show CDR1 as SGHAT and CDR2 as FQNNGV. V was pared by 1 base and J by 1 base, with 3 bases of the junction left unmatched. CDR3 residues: CASSLAGTVNYGYTF. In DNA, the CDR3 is TGTGCCAGCAGCTTAGCTGGGACAGTTAACTATGGCTACACCTTC.

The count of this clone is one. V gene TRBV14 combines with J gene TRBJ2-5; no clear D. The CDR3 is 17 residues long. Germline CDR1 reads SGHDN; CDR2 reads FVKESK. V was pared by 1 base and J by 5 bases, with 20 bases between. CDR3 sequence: CASSQGFGSGSFETQYF. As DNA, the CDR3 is TGTGCCAGCAGCCAAGGGTTCGGGTCTGGATCTTTTGAGACCCAGTACTTC.

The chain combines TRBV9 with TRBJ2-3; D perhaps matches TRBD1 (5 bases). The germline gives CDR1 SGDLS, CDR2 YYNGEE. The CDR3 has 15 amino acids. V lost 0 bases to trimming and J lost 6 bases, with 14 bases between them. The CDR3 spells CASSVEGLQADTQYF. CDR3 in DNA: TGTGCCAGCAGCGTAGAGGGATTACAGGCGGATACGCAGTATTTT.

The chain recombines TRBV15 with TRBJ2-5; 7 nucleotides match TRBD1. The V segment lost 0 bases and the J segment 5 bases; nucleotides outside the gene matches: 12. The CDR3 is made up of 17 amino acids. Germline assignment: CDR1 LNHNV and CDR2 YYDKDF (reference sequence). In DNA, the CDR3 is TGTGCCACCAGCAGAGATCAAACAGGGGCGCACCGGGAGACCCAGTACTTC. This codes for CATSRDQTGAHRETQYF.

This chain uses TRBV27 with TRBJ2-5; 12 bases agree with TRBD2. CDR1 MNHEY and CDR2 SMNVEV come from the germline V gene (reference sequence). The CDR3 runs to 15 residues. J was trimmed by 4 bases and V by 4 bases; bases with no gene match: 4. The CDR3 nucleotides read TGTGCCAGCAGTTCCCTAGCGGGGGGGCTAGAGACCCAGTACTTC. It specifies CASSSLAGGLETQYF.

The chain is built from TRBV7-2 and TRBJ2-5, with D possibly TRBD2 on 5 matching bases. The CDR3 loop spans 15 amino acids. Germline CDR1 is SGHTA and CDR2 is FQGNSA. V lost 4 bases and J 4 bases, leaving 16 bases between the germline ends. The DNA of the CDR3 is TGTGCCAGCAGCTACCCAGGAGGCGGGCTAGAGACCCAGTACTTC. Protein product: CASSYPGGGLETQYF.

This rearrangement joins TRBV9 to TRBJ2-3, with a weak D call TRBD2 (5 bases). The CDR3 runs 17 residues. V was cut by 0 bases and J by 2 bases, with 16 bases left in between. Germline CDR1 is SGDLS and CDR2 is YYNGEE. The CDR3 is CASSVGLASRPTDTQYF. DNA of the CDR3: TGTGCCAGCAGCGTAGGATTGGCTAGCAGACCCACAGATACGCAGTATTTT.

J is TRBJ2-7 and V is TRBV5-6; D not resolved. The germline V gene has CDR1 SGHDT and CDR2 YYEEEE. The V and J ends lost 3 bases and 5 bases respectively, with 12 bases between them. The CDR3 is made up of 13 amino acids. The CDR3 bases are TGTGCCAGCAGCTGGGCTCTGGACCACGAGCAGTACTTC. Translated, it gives CASSWALDHEQYF.